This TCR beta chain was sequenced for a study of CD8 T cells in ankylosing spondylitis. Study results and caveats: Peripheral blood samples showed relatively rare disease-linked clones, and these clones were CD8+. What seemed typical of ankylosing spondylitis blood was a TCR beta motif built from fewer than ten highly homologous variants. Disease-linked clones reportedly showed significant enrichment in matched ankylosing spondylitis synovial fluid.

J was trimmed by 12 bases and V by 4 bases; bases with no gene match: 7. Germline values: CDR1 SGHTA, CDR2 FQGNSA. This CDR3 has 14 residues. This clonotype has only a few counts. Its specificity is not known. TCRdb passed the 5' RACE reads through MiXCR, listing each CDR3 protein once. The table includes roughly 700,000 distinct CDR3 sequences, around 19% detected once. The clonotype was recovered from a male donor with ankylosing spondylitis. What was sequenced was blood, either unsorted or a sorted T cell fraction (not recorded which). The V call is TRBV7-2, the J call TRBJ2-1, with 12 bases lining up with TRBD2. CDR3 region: CASSSGLAGSLQFF. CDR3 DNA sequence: TGTGCCAGCAGCTCCGGACTAGCGGGATCTTTGCAGTTCTTC.